Sequencing of this TCR beta chain was carried out in a study of T cell responses to AZD1222 COVID-19 vaccine. With respect to this clone: Its antigen is not identified.

Per germline, CDR1 SGHRS and CDR2 YFSETQ. V was cut by 2 bases and J by 3 bases, with 3 bases left in between. This CDR3 is built from 11 residues. Study conclusions and caveats: CD4 TCRs associated with vaccination spanned spike, dominating at 160-218 and 743-854. Unmutated variant regions are reportedly targeted by nearly half of spike-specific TCRs. At baseline, seropositivity was found in only a handful of AZD1222 recipients. The donors showed a predominance of white British ancestry and of females, with possible underestimation of clonal diversity.

Clones were sequenced by immunoSEQ multiplex PCR, and TCRdb holds only the in-frame ones, with some missing. The table shows 150,000 to 200,000 clones, with roughly 94% occurring only once. This specimen consisted of peripheral blood, obtained 28 days after the second AZD1222 dose. This clonotype was obtained from an adult who received the AZD1222 COVID-19 vaccine. The V and J genes are TRBV5-1 and TRBJ2-7; no clear D gene. The CDR3 DNA is TGCGCCAGCAGCTTCGGCTACGAGCAGTACTTC. It is translated as CASSFGYEQYF.